A few counts support the clone carrying this T cell receptor (beta chain). Its antigen is unidentified. One entry per CDR3 protein, called by TCRdb with MiXCR from the 5' RACE reads. Of 120,000 or so distinct CDR3 sequences listed, about 15% are singletons. The data belong to a study of T cells after yellow fever vaccination. The study, taken as a whole, reports: Although the secondary response was weaker, it peaked faster, at day 5 versus 15.

This CDR3 has 15 amino acids. Trimming took 4 bases from V and 5 from J; bases not matched to a gene: 8. From germline, CDR1 is SGHKS and CDR2 YYEKEE (reference sequence). This sequence joins TRBV5-5 and TRBJ2-3; 9 nucleotides align to TRBD1. The receptor was isolated from a man aged 18 to 30 who received the YFV17D yellow fever vaccine. The sequenced sample was CD8+ T cells sorted from PBMCs, obtained 5 days after the yellow fever booster vaccination. In DNA form, the CDR3 reads TGTGCCAGCAGCCCGGGACAGGGATGGGGAGATACGCAGTATTTT. Protein: CASSPGQGWGDTQYF.